These T cell receptor beta chains were read from a single sample in a study of T cell changes during pregnancy in multiple sclerosis. Here immunoSEQ multiplex PCR was the method, and the copy in TCRdb shows in-frame clones only, minus some. The table has tens of thousands of clones, more than 85% seen once. The sequenced sample was CD8+ T cells from peripheral blood mononuclear cells, obtained before pregnancy. The source is a female donor with multiple sclerosis, enrolled in a pregnancy study. The CDR3 runs from the conserved cysteine through the conserved F or W. The D gene is left open where the match is weak. Where a row states a size, it is once, few, many or the class of an expanded clone; other rows omit it.

J,D,size,V,CDR3,DNA
TRBJ2-3,NA,NA,TRBV20-1,CSASREDTQYF,TGCAGTGCTAGTAGGGAGGATACGCAGTATTTT
TRBJ2-2,NA,once,TRBV27,CASSLQGGTGELFF,TGTGCCAGCAGTTTGCAGGGAGGCACCGGGGAGCTGTTTTTT
TRBJ2-5,NA,NA,TRBV5-1,CASSLGTAQETQYF,TGCGCCAGCAGCTTGGGGACAGCCCAAGAGACCCAGTACTTC
TRBJ2-2,NA,NA,TRBV11-2,CASSLDPGGHGELFF,TGTGCCAGCAGCTTAGATCCCGGAGGGCACGGGGAGCTGTTTTTT
TRBJ1-2,TRBD1,NA,TRBV19,CASRAGQLDNYGYTF,TGTGCCAGTAGGGCGGGACAGCTAGATAACTATGGCTACACCTTC
TRBJ1-2,TRBD1,NA,TRBV7-2,CASSYHDLTGDYGYTF,TGTGCCAGCAGCTATCACGACCTGACAGGGGACTATGGCTACACCTTC
TRBJ2-1,TRBD2,NA,TRBV2,CATAGLAGPNEQFF,TGTGCCACAGCAGGACTAGCGGGACCCAATGAGCAGTTCTTC
TRBJ2-7,NA,NA,TRBV30,CAWTTGSYEQYF,TGTGCCTGGACGACAGGCTCCTACGAGCAGTACTTC
TRBJ1-1,NA,once,TRBV5-1,CASSLGRGGTEAFF,TGCGCCAGCAGCTTGGGCAGGGGTGGCACTGAAGCTTTCTTT
TRBJ2-2,TRBD1,NA,TRBV6-6,CASRWDSDTGELFF,TGTGCCAGCAGATGGGACAGTGACACCGGGGAGCTGTTTTTT
TRBJ2-7,NA,NA,TRBV6-1,CASIFGGSDEQYF,TGTGCCAGCATCTTTGGGGGCTCGGACGAGCAGTACTTC
TRBJ2-1,NA,NA,TRBV11-2,CASSWSGDEQFF,TGTGCCAGCAGTTGGAGCGGCGATGAGCAGTTCTTC
TRBJ1-1,NA,NA,TRBV2,CASSDGADGREAFF,TGTGCCAGCAGTGATGGGGCCGACGGGCGGGAAGCTTTCTTT
TRBJ1-3,TRBD1,NA,TRBV28,CASSSTSGGVKGNTIYF,TGTGCCAGCAGTAGCACCTCAGGGGGAGTGAAAGGAAACACCATATATTTT
TRBJ2-3,TRBD2,NA,TRBV7-6,CASSLGGSGASTDTQYF,TGTGCCAGCAGCTTAGGGGGTAGCGGGGCTAGCACAGATACGCAGTATTTT
TRBJ2-1,TRBD1,few,TRBV7-9,CASSLLGTGLDNEQFF,TGTGCCAGCAGCCTGCTCGGGACAGGGCTCGACAATGAGCAGTTCTTC
TRBJ1-1,TRBD1,NA,TRBV27,CASSFLQPGGANTEAFF,TGTGCCAGCAGTTTTCTCCAACCAGGGGGCGCGAACACTGAAGCTTTCTTT
TRBJ2-7,NA,NA,TRBV5-6,CASSFGQSYEQYF,TGTGCCAGCAGCTTCGGACAGTCCTACGAGCAGTACTTC
TRBJ1-1,NA,few,TRBV7-9,CASSLLDTNTEAFF,TGTGCCAGCAGCTTACTGGACACTAACACTGAAGCTTTCTTT
TRBJ2-6,NA,many,TRBV7-9,CASSSTETGANVLTF,TGTGCCAGCAGCTCGACAGAGACTGGGGCCAACGTCCTGACTTTC
TRBJ2-2,NA,once,TRBV6-1,CASSELRGGTGELFF,TGTGCCAGCAGTGAACTAAGGGGCGGCACCGGGGAGCTGTTTTTT
TRBJ1-2,TRBD1,NA,TRBV19,CASSLLGTDGYTF,TGTGCCAGTAGTCTCCTCGGGACAGACGGCTACACCTTC
TRBJ2-6,NA,NA,TRBV27,CASSGDTSHSGANVLTF,TGTGCCAGCAGTGGCGACACAAGCCACTCTGGGGCCAACGTCCTGACTTTC
TRBJ1-2,NA,NA,TRBV5-6,CASSNSTGFYGYTF,TGTGCCAGCAGTAATTCTACAGGCTTCTATGGCTACACCTTC
TRBJ2-3,NA,NA,TRBV6-5,CASYPGGSTDTQYF,TGTGCCAGCTATCCCGGGGGTAGCACAGATACGCAGTATTTT
TRBJ1-1,TRBD1,NA,TRBV7-9,CASSLAETGDIEAFF,TGTGCCAGCAGCTTAGCAGAGACAGGGGATATCGAAGCTTTCTTT
TRBJ2-6,NA,NA,TRBV10-3,CAISESNTRASGANVLTF,TGTGCCATCAGTGAGTCGAATACGCGAGCCTCTGGGGCCAACGTCCTGACTTTC
TRBJ2-7,NA,NA,TRBV5-8,CASRQRYYEQYF,TGTGCCAGCCGACAGAGGTACTACGAGCAGTACTTC
TRBJ1-1,TRBD1,NA,TRBV9,CASGTGGAYTEAFF,TGTGCCAGTGGGACAGGGGGCGCGTACACTGAAGCTTTCTTT
TRBJ2-1,TRBD1,once,TRBV9,CASSAGTEVVGEQFF,TGTGCCAGCAGCGCCGGGACAGAGGTAGTTGGTGAGCAGTTCTTC
TRBJ1-2,TRBD1,once,TRBV6-4,CASSEVTGGHYGYTF,TGTGCCAGCAGTGAAGTTACAGGGGGGCACTATGGCTACACCTTC
TRBJ2-5,NA,NA,TRBV19,CASSKGGTQETQYF,TGTGCCAGTAGTAAGGGAGGGACACAAGAGACCCAGTACTTC
TRBJ2-7,TRBD2,NA,TRBV5-6,CASSGPLGGNGEQYF,TGTGCCAGCAGCGGCCCACTGGGGGGGAATGGCGAGCAGTACTTC
TRBJ1-1,NA,NA,TRBV19,CASSHSTNTEAFF,TGTGCCAGTAGCCACAGTACAAACACTGAAGCTTTCTTT
TRBJ2-6,NA,NA,TRBV5-4,CASTQGLTPSGANVLTF,TGTGCCAGCACCCAAGGACTCACTCCCTCTGGGGCCAACGTCCTGACTTTC
TRBJ2-7,TRBD2,NA,TRBV13,CASSLQGGTPYEQYF,TGTGCCAGCAGCTTACAGGGAGGGACCCCCTACGAGCAGTACTTC
TRBJ2-1,NA,NA,TRBV6-1,CASSPTASTYNEQFF,TGTGCCAGCAGCCCGACAGCGAGTACCTACAATGAGCAGTTCTTC
TRBJ2-2,NA,NA,TRBV9,CASSVDPEFTGELFF,TGTGCCAGCAGCGTAGATCCAGAATTCACCGGGGAGCTGTTTTTT
TRBJ2-7,NA,NA,TRBV6-5,CASSSNRNSYEQYF,TGTGCCAGCAGTTCAAACAGGAATTCCTACGAGCAGTACTTC
TRBJ2-7,NA,NA,TRBV7-9,CASSLVGAPYEQYF,TGTGCCAGCAGCTTAGTGGGGGCTCCCTACGAGCAGTACTTC
TRBJ1-1,TRBD1,NA,TRBV7-3,CASSPGGTEAFF,TGTGCCAGCAGCCCAGGGGGCACTGAAGCTTTCTTT
TRBJ1-3,NA,NA,TRBV5-1,CASSLAGGVGEGNTIYF,TGCGCCAGCAGCCTCGCTGGGGGGGTAGGAGAAGGAAACACCATATATTTT
TRBJ1-1,NA,NA,TRBV19,CASSMGAAEAFF,TGTGCCAGTAGTATGGGGGCTGCTGAAGCTTTCTTT
TRBJ1-2,TRBD1,NA,TRBV6-1,CASSVDRGLWYGYTF,TGTGCCAGCAGTGTGGACAGGGGGCTTTGGTATGGCTACACCTTC
TRBJ2-1,TRBD2,NA,TRBV7-6,CASRGAALAGGPDNEQFF,TGTGCCAGCAGGGGCGCAGCACTAGCGGGGGGGCCAGACAATGAGCAGTTCTTC
TRBJ2-5,TRBD2,NA,TRBV11-2,CASSWGGAGTQYF,TGTGCCAGCAGCTGGGGGGGAGCTGGGACCCAGTACTTC
TRBJ1-4,TRBD1,NA,TRBV5-5,CASSETGGGEKLFF,TGTGCCAGCAGCGAAACAGGGGGCGGTGAAAAACTGTTTTTT
TRBJ1-4,TRBD1,NA,TRBV28,CASSLRDRGRDEKLFF,TGTGCCAGCAGTCTAAGGGACAGGGGACGGGATGAAAAACTGTTTTTT
TRBJ2-7,TRBD2,NA,TRBV6-6,CASSPPGGAAEQYF,TGTGCCAGCAGCCCTCCGGGAGGAGCTGCCGAGCAGTACTTC
TRBJ2-1,TRBD2,NA,TRBV7-8,CASSTLMASGYNEQFF,TGTGCCAGCAGCACCCTCATGGCTAGCGGGTACAATGAGCAGTTCTTC
TRBJ1-1,TRBD1,NA,TRBV19,CASSPQGDTEAFF,TGTGCCAGTAGCCCACAGGGGGACACTGAAGCTTTCTTT
TRBJ2-1,NA,NA,TRBV11-3,CASSLRGGADPLNEQFF,TGTGCCAGCAGCTTGAGGGGGGGAGCGGACCCTCTCAATGAGCAGTTCTTC
TRBJ2-2,NA,NA,TRBV27,CASTTGGGRTQLFF,TGTGCCAGCACCACGGGCGGGGGCCGAACGCAGCTGTTTTTT
TRBJ2-7,NA,NA,TRBV19,CASGPRTENIYEQYF,TGTGCCAGTGGGCCGAGGACAGAAAATATCTACGAGCAGTACTTC
TRBJ2-1,NA,once,TRBV27,CASSISGVKQFF,TGTGCCAGCAGCATCTCGGGAGTCAAGCAGTTCTTC